Each of the 25 T cell receptor beta chains below was sequenced from the same sample in a study of cytotoxic CD8 clonotypes in ibrutinib-treated CLL. Produced via immunoSEQ multiplex PCR; TCRdb's table is partial and in-frame only. The sample shows about 97,000 clones, 75% to 80% of them seen only once. The sequencing used PBMCs, collected after 24 months of ibrutinib treatment. Receptors originate from a human donor with chronic lymphocytic leukemia.

The chain recombines TRBV4-2 with TRBJ1-1; D remains unclear. Germline V gene sequence: CDR1 LGHNA, CDR2 YNFKEQ. Trimming took 0 bases from V and 1 from J, leaving 12 bases between them. This CDR3 comprises 16 residues. CDR3 in amino acids: CASSQDFIKGNTEAFF. The CDR3 DNA reads as TGTGCCAGCAGCCAAGATTTTATAAAGGGGAACACTGAAGCTTTCTTT.

The rearrangement uses TRBV4-2 and TRBJ1-1; 8 nucleotides match TRBD1. Germline CDR1 is LGHNA and CDR2 is YNFKEQ. V dropped 3 bases and J dropped 1; count of bases not matched to a gene: 4. This CDR3 region has 15 residues. DNA for the CDR3: TGTGCCAGCAGCCAGGCCGGACAGGGGAACACTGAAGCTTTCTTT. This sequence encodes CASSQAGQGNTEAFF.

The sample holds a few counts of this clone. The rearrangement joins TRBV11-2 to TRBJ1-6; D gene uncertain. The CDR3 covers 17 residues. V lost 2 bases to trimming and J lost 4 bases, with 15 bases between them. Germline CDR1 SGHAT, CDR2 FQNNGV. The DNA of the CDR3 is TGTGCCAGCAGCTTACAAAAGGGCTCCTATTATAATTCACCCCTCCACTTT. As protein: CASSLQKGSYYNSPLHF.

J is TRBJ2-2 and V is TRBV5-1; 11 positions match TRBD2. CDR3 length: 15 amino acids. CDR1 is SGHRS and CDR2 is YFSETQ in the germline V gene. V lost 2 bases to trimming and J lost 5 bases; unmatched junction nucleotides: 2. The CDR3 region has the DNA TGCGCCAGCAGCTTAACTAGCGGGAGAACCGGGGAGCTGTTTTTT. Translated: CASSLTSGRTGELFF.

The V call is TRBV15, the J call TRBJ2-1, with TRBD2 matching over 7 bases. After removal of 0 bases from V and 1 base from J, the junction contained 9 bases not matched to a gene. The germline V gene encodes CDR1 LNHNV and CDR2 YYDKDF (reference sequence). CDR3 length: 18 amino acids. In DNA form, the CDR3 reads TGTGCCACCAGCAGAGATTACGGGGGGTTAAGGTCCTACAATGAGCAGTTCTTC. The encoded protein is CATSRDYGGLRSYNEQFF. Looking up the rest from reference TRBV15 and TRBJ2-1 gives the full variable domain: DAMVIQNPRYQVTQFGKPVTLSCSQTLNHNVMYWYQQKSSQAPKLLFHYYDKDFNNEADTPDNFQSRRPNTSFCFLDIRSPGLGDTAMYLCATSRDYGGLRSYNEQFFGPGTRLTVL.

V usage is TRBV7-9 and J usage is TRBJ2-7, with a possible D match to TRBD2 (5 bases). Germline-derived CDR1 and CDR2 are SEHNR and FQNEAQ (reference sequence). The CDR3 is 15 amino acids. V was trimmed by 5 bases and J by 2 bases, leaving 16 bases between them. The CDR3 protein is CASSLGLGGPYEQYF. For the CDR3, the DNA is TGTGCCAGCAGCCTCGGGCTGGGCGGGCCCTACGAGCAGTACTTC. Full variable domain (outside the CDR3, taken from reference TRBV7-9 and TRBJ2-7): DTGVSQNPRHKITKRGQNVTFRCDPISEHNRLYWYRQTLGQGPEFLTYFQNEAQLEKSRLLSDRFSAERPKGSFSTLEIQRTEQGDSAMYLCASSLGLGGPYEQYFGPGTRLTVT.

This CDR3 is CATSRDDLAGGYEQYF. The DNA of the CDR3 is TGTGCCACCAGCAGAGATGACCTAGCGGGTGGATACGAGCAGTACTTC. The genes are TRBV15 and TRBJ2-7, with TRBD2 matching 8 bases. The V gene's germline CDR1 is LNHNV and CDR2 YYDKDF (reference sequence). The CDR3 sequence is 16 residues long. J lost 4 bases, V lost 0 bases, and 8 bases had no gene match.

This clone was seen more than once but under ten times. The chain carries TRBV19 and TRBJ1-1; TRBD1 might be the D (6 bases). CDR3 length equals 11 residues. V dropped 2 bases and J dropped 10 bases, with 8 bases sitting between them. Germline V gene data show CDR1 as LNHDA and CDR2 as SQIVND (reference sequence). CDR3 nucleotides: TGTGCCAGTAGTATACCAGGGGCAGCTTTCTTT. Translating gives CASSIPGAAFF.

The chain has TRBV28 and TRBJ2-7; 11 nucleotides agree with TRBD2. The CDR3 spans 14 residues. CDR1 and CDR2 from the germline V gene are MDHEN and SYDVKM. V was pared by 6 bases and J by 9 bases, with 10 bases of the junction left unmatched. Here the CDR3 DNA reads TGTGCCAGCAGCCCGACTAGCGGGACCGGGAGGCAGTACTTC. The encoded protein is CASSPTSGTGRQYF.

V gene TRBV7-9 combines with J gene TRBJ1-1, with D unresolved. This CDR3 is 12 amino acids long. The germline gives CDR1 SEHNR, CDR2 FQNEAQ (reference sequence). V was shortened by 6 bases and J by 1 base, with 6 bases between the two germline ends. The CDR3, as DNA: TGTGCCAGCAGACCAGAGAACACTGAAGCTTTCTTT. This gives the protein CASRPENTEAFF.

This rearrangement joins TRBV4-1 to TRBJ2-2, with TRBD1 matching 9 bases. Germline CDR1 MGHRA, CDR2 YSYEKL. The CDR3 sequence is 15 residues long. V lost 4 bases, J lost 7 bases, and 7 bases stayed unmatched. CDR3 DNA sequence: TGCGCCAGCAGCCGTGGACAGGGGATTAGCGGGGAGCTGTTTTTT. It is translated as CASSRGQGISGELFF.

The chain has TRBV11-2 and TRBJ2-5; a possible D gene is TRBD1 (5 bases). This CDR3 has 14 residues. In germline, CDR1 is SGHAT, CDR2 FQNNGV. Trimming removed 3 bases from V and 0 bases from J, with 8 bases in between. The CDR3 region has the DNA TGTGCCAGCAGCTTCAGGACAAACCAAGAGACCCAGTACTTC. This gives the protein CASSFRTNQETQYF. Complete variable domain (other parts from reference TRBV11-2 and TRBJ2-5): EAGVAQSPRYKIIEKRQSVAFWCNPISGHATLYWYQQILGQGPKLLIQFQNNGVVDDSQLPKDRFSAERLKGVDSTLKIQPAKLEDSAVYLCASSFRTNQETQYFGPGTRLLVL.

This clone was found a few times. V usage is TRBV2 and J usage is TRBJ1-2, with D unresolved. Germline CDR1 SNHLY, CDR2 FYNNEI. The length of the CDR3 is 12 residues. Trimming took 3 bases from V and 5 from J, leaving 7 bases between them. The CDR3 sequence: CASSDSRYGYTF. The CDR3 nucleotides are TGTGCCAGCAGTGATAGCAGATATGGCTACACCTTC.

The chain recombines TRBV7-3 with TRBJ2-1; TRBD2 matches 8 bases. CDR3 length equals 14 residues. J was trimmed by 6 bases and V by 0 bases; bases with no gene match: 1. Germline CDR1 SGHTA, CDR2 FQGTGA. The CDR3 region is CASSLTGTSNEQFF. CDR3 nucleotide sequence: TGTGCCAGCAGCTTAACCGGGACTAGCAATGAGCAGTTCTTC. The full variable domain, its missing parts supplied by reference TRBV7-3 and TRBJ2-1, is GAGVSQTPSNKVTEKGKYVELRCDPISGHTALYWYRQSLGQGPEFLIYFQGTGAADDSGLPNDRFFAVRPEGSVSTLKIQRTERGDSAVYLCASSLTGTSNEQFFGPGTRLTVL.

The chain has TRBV28 and TRBJ1-1; the D gene is possibly TRBD1 (5 bases). Germline V gives CDR1 MDHEN, CDR2 SYDVKM. V lost 6 bases to trimming and J lost 6 bases, with 14 bases between them. The CDR3 spans 13 residues. CDR3 sequence reads: CASRPGKVAEAFF. The CDR3 DNA is TGTGCCAGCAGACCAGGGAAGGTCGCTGAAGCTTTCTTT.

V gene TRBV6-4 combines with J gene TRBJ2-1; 11 bases match TRBD2. V was pared by 0 bases and J by 4 bases, with 2 bases of the junction left unmatched. Germline assignment: CDR1 MRHNA and CDR2 SNTAGT. The CDR3 consists of 16 residues. The DNA for the CDR3 is TGTGCCAGCAGTGACTCACTAGCGGGAGTTTACAATGAGCAGTTCTTC. Encoded protein: CASSDSLAGVYNEQFF.

This sequence joins TRBV11-2 and TRBJ1-1; TRBD1 matches 7 bases. V was clipped by 5 bases and J by 1 base; unmatched bases: 4. This CDR3 comprises 14 residues. From germline, CDR1 is SGHAT and CDR2 FQNNGV. The CDR3 sequence: CASSRDSPNTEAFF. The CDR3 coding sequence is TGTGCCAGCAGCAGGGACAGCCCGAACACTGAAGCTTTCTTT.

The V call is TRBV27, the J call TRBJ2-2; TRBD2 might be the D (6 bases). V gave up 7 bases and J gave up 5 bases, with 20 bases separating them. The germline V gene has CDR1 MNHEY and CDR2 SMNVEV (reference sequence). The length of the CDR3 is 16 residues. CDR3 sequence reads: CASILGGRGFTGELFF. The CDR3 DNA sequence: TGTGCCAGCATCCTCGGTGGGCGGGGTTTTACCGGGGAGCTGTTTTTT.

This clone was counted ten times or more. The chain links TRBV20-1 to TRBJ1-1; unclear D gene. Germline V lookup: CDR1 DFQATT, CDR2 SNEGSKA (reference sequence). The CDR3 consists of 9 residues. Trimming pared 3 bases from V and 9 bases from J, leaving 5 bases between. CDR3 DNA sequence: TGCAGTGCTAGGGAGAAAGCTTTCTTT. This translates into CSAREKAFF.

This clone was seen only a few times. This rearrangement joins TRBV2 to TRBJ1-5; D remains unclear. Looked up from germline, CDR1 is SNHLY and CDR2 is FYNNEI. Trimming removed 4 bases at V and 2 bases at J, with 12 bases between. The CDR3 extends over 15 amino acids. The DNA for the CDR3 is TGTGCCAGCAGTGTTTGGCAAAAAGGCAATCAGCCCCAGCATTTT. This translates into CASSVWQKGNQPQHF.

There are a few counts of this clone. The chain has TRBV11-2 and TRBJ1-6; D not resolved. Between the trimmed V and J ends, which lost 3 bases and 8 bases, there was a span of 5 bases. The CDR3 length is 12 residues. Per the germline V gene, CDR1 is SGHAT and CDR2 is FQNNGV. CDR3 sequence reads: CASSFTDSPLHF. Here the CDR3 DNA reads TGTGCCAGCAGCTTTACCGATTCACCCCTCCACTTT.

The chain links TRBV19 to TRBJ1-2; 10 bases line up with TRBD1. V gave up 7 bases and J gave up 5 bases; unmatched junction bases: 7. Per germline, CDR1 LNHDA and CDR2 SQIVND (reference sequence). The CDR3 runs 14 residues. The CDR3 protein is CASNRDRGKYGYTF. In DNA, the CDR3 is TGTGCCAGTAACCGGGACAGGGGTAAATATGGCTACACCTTC.

The chain is built from TRBV9 and TRBJ1-6; D may be TRBD1 (6 bases). V gave up 0 bases and J gave up 11 bases, with 15 bases separating them. CDR1 SGDLS and CDR2 YYNGEE come from the germline V gene. The CDR3 consists of 15 residues. The CDR3 nucleotides read TGTGCCAGCAGCGTAGAAGGACAGTCCCCCCCACCCCTCCACTTT. Translated, it gives CASSVEGQSPPPLHF.

The rearrangement links TRBV28 to TRBJ2-1, with 11 bases lining up with TRBD2. Germline CDR1 and CDR2: MDHEN and SYDVKM. The CDR3 sequence is 15 residues long. Germline trimming cut 7 bases from V and 0 bases from J; bases unmatched to any gene: 2. The CDR3 reads CASTTSGSSYNEQFF. Written as DNA, the CDR3 is TGTGCCAGCACCACTAGCGGGAGCTCCTACAATGAGCAGTTCTTC.

A word on this clone: Germline and junction disagree at one end, which may indicate a read error. This chain joins TRBV7-7 and TRBJ1-1, with 10 bases fitting TRBD1. Per germline, CDR1 SSHAT and CDR2 FNYEAQ (reference sequence). The CDR3 is 18 amino acids. DNA for the CDR3: TGTGCTAGCAGCTTAGATGGGACAGGGGCCCCGTCGAACACTGAAGCTTTCTTT. This codes for CASSLDGTGAPSNTEAFF.